A single sample gave rise to the 8 T cell receptor beta chains below, sequenced in a study of blood T cell repertoires in COVID-19. Profiled with immunoSEQ multiplex PCR; TCRdb holds only in-frame clones, not every one. The sample includes 270,000 or so clones, roughly 85% of them seen just once. Source material: peripheral blood. The receptors shown here come from a woman aged 30 to 39 with active or convalescent COVID-19.

The chain's CDR3 is CASSTGTLHSPLHF. For the CDR3, the DNA is TGTGCCAGCAGCACCGGGACATTGCACTCACCCCTCCACTTT. The V and J genes are TRBV6-6 and TRBJ1-6, with D possibly being TRBD1 (6 bases). Germline V lookup: CDR1 MNHNY, CDR2 SVGAGI (reference sequence). The CDR3 is 14 residues long. The ends were cut back, 6 bases at V and 10 bases at J, with 16 bases in the middle.

The rearrangement joins TRBV5-4 to TRBJ2-1, with 8 nucleotides matching TRBD1. The CDR3 length is 15 residues. Trimming took 4 bases from V and 1 from J; bases not matched to a gene: 4. Germline CDR1 and CDR2: SGHNT and YYREEE (reference sequence). The CDR3, as DNA: TGTGCCAGCAGCAGAGACAGGGGTTCCTACAATGAGCAGTTCTTC. Its protein product is CASSRDRGSYNEQFF. The full variable domain, with the rest looked up from reference TRBV5-4 and TRBJ2-1, is ETGVTQSPTHLIKTRGQQVTLRCSSQSGHNTVSWYQQALGQGPQFIFQYYREEENGRGNFPPRFSGLQFPNYSSELNVNALELDDSALYLCASSRDRGSYNEQFFGPGTRLTVL.

This chain links TRBV19 with TRBJ1-5; 9 nucleotides align to TRBD1. Germline V CDR1 and CDR2: LNHDA, SQIVND (reference sequence). This CDR3 has 15 amino acids. The V segment lost 5 bases and the J segment 4 bases; nucleotides outside the gene matches: 6. CDR3 amino acids: CASSAAGTGNQPQHF. The CDR3 DNA follows: TGTGCCAGTAGTGCTGCCGGGACAGGGAATCAGCCCCAGCATTTT. The whole variable domain, filled in from reference TRBV19 and TRBJ1-5, reads DGGITQSPKYLFRKEGQNVTLSCEQNLNHDAMYWYRQDPGQGLRLIYYSQIVNDFQKGDIAEGYSVSREKKESFPLTVTSAQKNPTAFYLCASSAAGTGNQPQHFGDGTRLSIL.

Note on this clone: The same CDR3 arises from other DNA sequences in this sample as well. V gene TRBV6-5 combines with J gene TRBJ1-1; no clear D gene. The CDR3 is 12 amino acids. The V end lost 6 bases, the J end lost 1 base, and 6 bases lay between the germline ends. Germline V gives CDR1 MNHEY, CDR2 SVGAGI. This chain's CDR3 is CASRRGNTEAFF. The CDR3 DNA is TGTGCCAGCAGGCGAGGGAACACTGAAGCTTTCTTT.

The rearrangement joins TRBV7-2 to TRBJ1-6, with 9 bases lining up with TRBD1. Germline trimming cut 5 bases from V and 9 bases from J; bases unmatched to any gene: 2. The CDR3 consists of 13 residues. CDR1 SGHTA and CDR2 FQGNSA come from the germline V gene. The CDR3 DNA reads TGTGCCAGCAGCGACAGGGGGATTTCACCCCTCCACTTT. Amino acid sequence: CASSDRGISPLHF.

This sequence joins TRBV11-3 and TRBJ2-1; 16 positions match TRBD2. CDR1 and CDR2 (germline): SGHNT, YENEEA. This CDR3 contains 17 residues. Trimming took 5 bases from V and 7 from J; bases not matched to a gene: 8. CDR3 DNA: TGTGCCAGCAGCGTCGGGACTAGCGGGGGGGCCGCAAATGAGCAGTTCTTC. As protein: CASSVGTSGGAANEQFF.

The chain couples TRBV19 to TRBJ2-2; TRBD1 aligns across 7 bases. V lost 5 bases to trimming and J lost 1 base; unmatched junction nucleotides: 4. The CDR3 runs 15 residues. The germline CDR1 and CDR2 sequences are LNHDA and SQIVND (reference sequence). The CDR3 loop is CASSARTGNTGELFF. The CDR3, as DNA: TGTGCCAGTAGTGCCCGGACAGGGAACACCGGGGAGCTGTTTTTT. The variable domain in full, with the rest retrieved from reference TRBV19 and TRBJ2-2, is DGGITQSPKYLFRKEGQNVTLSCEQNLNHDAMYWYRQDPGQGLRLIYYSQIVNDFQKGDIAEGYSVSREKKESFPLTVTSAQKNPTAFYLCASSARTGNTGELFFGEGSRLTVL.

The chain joins TRBV7-2 to TRBJ2-2; TRBD2 matches 8 bases. Per the germline V gene, CDR1 is SGHTA and CDR2 is FQGNSA. The CDR3 spans 16 residues. Trimming at V came to 1 base and at J to 7 bases, leaving 8 bases not matched to a gene. The chain's CDR3 is CASSLGPGLGGGELFF. CDR3 DNA sequence: TGTGCCAGCAGCTTAGGGCCGGGACTAGGGGGCGGGGAGCTGTTTTTT. The full variable domain, completed using reference TRBV7-2 and TRBJ2-2, is GAGVSQSPSNKVTEKGKDVELRCDPISGHTALYWYRQSLGQGLEFLIYFQGNSAPDKSGLPSDRFSAERTGGSVSTLTIQRTQQEDSAVYLCASSLGPGLGGGELFFGEGSRLTVL.